This T cell receptor (beta chain) stems from a study of regulatory T cells in long-lasting Graves disease. Findings and limits, study-wide: Patients with persistent disease showed a bias toward TRBV28, TRBJ1-2 and TRBJ2-5. Samples came from peripheral blood alone, without thyroid tissue. Those with persistent disease had in common more public clonotypes (more than 2,500) than new patients (approximately 970).

The CDR3 has 13 residues. V was trimmed by 8 bases and J by 6 bases, leaving 13 bases between them. In building TCR beta libraries, iRepertoire HTBI primers were used together with Arm-PCR of CDR3 regions. One entry per CDR3 protein, called by TCRdb with MiXCR from the multiplex PCR reads. This table has more than 650,000 distinct CDR3 sequences, 30% appearing once. In regard to this clonotype: What it binds is unknown.

Time point in this sample: persistent/refractory GD, antithyroid drugs over 5 years with positive TRAb. The TCR library was prepared using RNA isolated from PBMCs. With EDTA tubes as the receptacles, about 10 milliliters of peripheral blood were drawn. The TCR was taken from a female donor with Graves disease. The chain is built from TRBV12-3 or TRBV12-4 and TRBJ2-2; a weak D match, TRBD2 (6 bases). The material was peripheral blood mononuclear cells (PBMCs), obtained when the disease was refractory, from a patient treated with antithyroid drugs. As DNA, the CDR3 is TGTGCCAGCCCAAGGGAGGTGGCCGGGGAGCTGTTTTTT. It yields the protein CASPREVAGELFF.